One and the same sample provided the 6 T cell receptor beta chains below, sequenced in a study of control samples from healthy donors and cancer patients. The repertoire was sequenced with immunoSEQ multiplex PCR; TCRdb's copy has only in-frame clones and lacks some. The repertoire includes around 130,000 clones, around nine tenths of them detected once, and about 3.4% sits in the top ten. Sequencing was carried out using blood. These receptors originate from a man in his fifties in good health.

The V gene is TRBV5-1, the J gene TRBJ1-1, with D maybe TRBD1 (5 bases). The length of the CDR3 is 14 residues. Looked up from germline, CDR1 is SGHRS and CDR2 is YFSETQ. Trimming cost V 4 bases and J 1 base, with 11 bases left between them. In DNA form, the CDR3 reads TGCGCCAGCAGCCCCCGGGACGGGAACACTGAAGCTTTCTTT. Its protein is CASSPRDGNTEAFF. The variable domain in full, completed from reference TRBV5-1 and TRBJ1-1, reads KAGVTQTPRYLIKTRGQQVTLSCSPISGHRSVSWYQQTPGQGLQFLFEYFSETQRNKGNFPGRFSGRQFSNSRSEMNVSTLELGDSALYLCASSPRDGNTEAFFGQGTRLTVV.

V is TRBV7-2 and J is TRBJ2-4; 12 positions match TRBD2. Germline-derived CDR1 and CDR2 are SGHTA and FQGNSA. This CDR3 spans 18 amino acids. The J segment lost 0 bases and the V segment lost 5 bases, leaving 8 bases of the junction unmatched. CDR3 nucleotide sequence: TGTGCCAGCAGCGCCCGACTAGCGGGGGACCTAGCCAAAAACATTCAGTACTTC. Protein product: CASSARLAGDLAKNIQYF.

The V call is TRBV21-1, the J call TRBJ1-5; the table's D call TRBD1 went unverified against the DNA. TRBV21-1 is an annotated pseudogene. The CDR3 length is 14 residues. The CDR3 region is CASSNRVCNQPQHF. The CDR3 DNA follows: TGTGCCAGCAGCAACAGGGTTTGCAATCAGCCCCAGCATTTT.

This rearrangement joins TRBV4-1 to TRBJ2-7, with D unresolved. The CDR3 has 13 residues. The V gene's germline CDR1 is MGHRA and CDR2 YSYEKL. Trimming took off 1 base at V and 5 bases at J, with 9 bases between the two ends. CDR3 nucleotide sequence: TGCGCCAGCAGCCAAGTACATCTCCACGAGCAGTACTTC. It yields the protein CASSQVHLHEQYF.

The gene calls are TRBV28 and TRBJ1-4; no clear D gene. The germline V gene has CDR1 MDHEN and CDR2 SYDVKM. This CDR3 contains 14 residues. Trimming removed 4 bases at V and 9 bases at J, with 15 bases between. The CDR3 reads CASSSGQRGKKLFF. The CDR3 DNA is TGTGCCAGCAGTTCCGGCCAACGAGGGAAAAAACTGTTTTTT.

V and J are TRBV5-1 and TRBJ1-5; TRBD1 agrees at 9 bases. The CDR3 is made up of 15 amino acids. With 0 bases clipped from V and 4 bases from J, the junction kept 2 bases outside the gene matches. Germline V gives CDR1 SGHRS, CDR2 YFSETQ. This CDR3 reads CASSLGTGVNQPQHF. The CDR3 DNA reads TGCGCCAGCAGCTTGGGGACAGGGGTGAATCAGCCCCAGCATTTT.